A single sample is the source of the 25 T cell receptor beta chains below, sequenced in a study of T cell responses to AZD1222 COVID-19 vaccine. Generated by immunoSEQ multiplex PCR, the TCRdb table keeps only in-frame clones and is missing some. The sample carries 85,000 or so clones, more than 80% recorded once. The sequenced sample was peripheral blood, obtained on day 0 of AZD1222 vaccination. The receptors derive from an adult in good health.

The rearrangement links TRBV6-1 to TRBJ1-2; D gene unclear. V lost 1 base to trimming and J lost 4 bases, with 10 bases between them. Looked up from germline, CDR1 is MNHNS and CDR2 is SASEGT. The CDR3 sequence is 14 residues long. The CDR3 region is CASSEVDETYGYTF. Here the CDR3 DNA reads TGTGCCAGCAGTGAAGTTGACGAGACCTATGGCTACACCTTC.

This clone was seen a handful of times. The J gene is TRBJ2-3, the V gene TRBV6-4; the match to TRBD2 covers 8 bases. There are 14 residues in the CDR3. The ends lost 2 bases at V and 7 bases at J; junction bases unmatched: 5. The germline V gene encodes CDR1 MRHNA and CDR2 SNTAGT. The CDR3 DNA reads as TGTGCCAGCAGTGACGGGAGCGGGGGAAATACGCAGTATTTT. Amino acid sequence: CASSDGSGGNTQYF.

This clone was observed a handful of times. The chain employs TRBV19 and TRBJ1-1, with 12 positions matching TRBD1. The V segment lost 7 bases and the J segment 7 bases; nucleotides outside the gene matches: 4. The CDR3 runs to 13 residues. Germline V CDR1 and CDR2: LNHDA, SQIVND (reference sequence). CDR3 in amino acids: CASKGQGAVEAFF. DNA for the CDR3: TGTGCCAGTAAGGGACAGGGGGCAGTTGAAGCTTTCTTT.

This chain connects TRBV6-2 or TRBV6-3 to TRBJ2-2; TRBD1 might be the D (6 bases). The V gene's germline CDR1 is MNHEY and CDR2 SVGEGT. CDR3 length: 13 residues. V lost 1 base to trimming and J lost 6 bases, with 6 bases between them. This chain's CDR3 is CASSYYRAGELFF. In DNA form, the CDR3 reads TGTGCCAGCAGTTACTACAGGGCCGGGGAGCTGTTTTTT.

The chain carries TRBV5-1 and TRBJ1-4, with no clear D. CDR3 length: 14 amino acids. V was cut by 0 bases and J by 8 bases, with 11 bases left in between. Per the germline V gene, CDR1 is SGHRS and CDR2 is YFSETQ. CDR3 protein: CASSLAYTEEKLFF. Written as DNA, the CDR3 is TGCGCCAGCAGCTTGGCGTACACCGAAGAAAAACTGTTTTTT.

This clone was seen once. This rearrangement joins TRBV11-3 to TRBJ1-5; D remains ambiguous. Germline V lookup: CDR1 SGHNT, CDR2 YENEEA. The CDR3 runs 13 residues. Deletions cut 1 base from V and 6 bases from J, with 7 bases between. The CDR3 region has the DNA TGTGCCAGCAGCTTAGGCCCCGGTCAGCCCCAGCATTTT. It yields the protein CASSLGPGQPQHF.

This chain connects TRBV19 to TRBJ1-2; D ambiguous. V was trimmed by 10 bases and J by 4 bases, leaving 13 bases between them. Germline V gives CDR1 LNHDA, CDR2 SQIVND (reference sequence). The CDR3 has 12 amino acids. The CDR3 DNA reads TGTGCCATCTCCGGAAATTCCTATGGCTACACCTTC. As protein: CAISGNSYGYTF.

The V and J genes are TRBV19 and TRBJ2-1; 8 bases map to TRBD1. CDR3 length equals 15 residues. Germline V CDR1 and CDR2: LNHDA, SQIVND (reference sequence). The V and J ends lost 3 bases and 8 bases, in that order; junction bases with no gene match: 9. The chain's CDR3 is CASSMRGTGGDEQFF. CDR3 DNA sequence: TGTGCCAGTAGTATGAGGGGTACAGGGGGAGATGAGCAGTTCTTC.

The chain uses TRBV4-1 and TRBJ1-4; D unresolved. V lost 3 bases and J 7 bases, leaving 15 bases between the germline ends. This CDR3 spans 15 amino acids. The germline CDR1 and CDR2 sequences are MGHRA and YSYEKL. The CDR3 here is CASSHPGLEPEKLFF. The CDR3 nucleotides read TGCGCCAGCAGCCACCCGGGCCTAGAGCCTGAAAAACTGTTTTTT.

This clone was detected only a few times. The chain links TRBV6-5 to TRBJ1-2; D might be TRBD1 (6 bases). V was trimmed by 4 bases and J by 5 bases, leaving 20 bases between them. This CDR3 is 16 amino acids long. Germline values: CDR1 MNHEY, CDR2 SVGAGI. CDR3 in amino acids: CASSLTGGVGDYGYTF. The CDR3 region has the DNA TGTGCCAGCAGTTTGACAGGAGGAGTGGGGGATTATGGCTACACCTTC.

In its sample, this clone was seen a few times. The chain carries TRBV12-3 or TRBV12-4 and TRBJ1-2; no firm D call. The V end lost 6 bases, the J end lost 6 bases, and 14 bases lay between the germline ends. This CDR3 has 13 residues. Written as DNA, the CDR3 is TGTGCCAGCAGCCCGATCTACTCGAATGGCTACACCTTC. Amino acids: CASSPIYSNGYTF.

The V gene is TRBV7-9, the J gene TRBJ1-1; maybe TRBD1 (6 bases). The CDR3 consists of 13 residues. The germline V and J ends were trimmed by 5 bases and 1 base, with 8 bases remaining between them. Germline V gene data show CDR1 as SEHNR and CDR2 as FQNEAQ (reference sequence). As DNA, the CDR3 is TGTGCCAGCAGCGGGACATGGAACACTGAAGCTTTCTTT. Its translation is CASSGTWNTEAFF.

The CDR3 is CASSYSGEYNSPLHF. Here the CDR3 DNA reads TGTGCCAGCAGTTACTCGGGTGAATATAATTCACCCCTCCACTTT. The J gene is TRBJ1-6, the V gene TRBV6-5; D is unresolved. The CDR3 has 15 residues. CDR1 is MNHEY, CDR2 SVGAGI, per germline. Trimming removed 0 bases at V and 4 bases at J, with 7 bases between.

The CDR3 spells CASLAGAHTGELFF. The CDR3 bases are TGTGCCAGCCTAGCGGGGGCCCACACCGGGGAGCTGTTTTTT. V usage is TRBV6-5 and J usage is TRBJ2-2; 10 nucleotides line up with TRBD2. CDR3 length: 14 residues. CDR1 and CDR2 from the germline V gene are MNHEY and SVGAGI. V shed 8 bases and J 3 bases; nucleotides not matched to a gene: 3.

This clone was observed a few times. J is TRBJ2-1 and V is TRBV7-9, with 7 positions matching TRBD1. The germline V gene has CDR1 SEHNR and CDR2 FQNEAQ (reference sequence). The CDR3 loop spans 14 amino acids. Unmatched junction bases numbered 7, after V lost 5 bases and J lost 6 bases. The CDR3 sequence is CASSDSGTANEQFF. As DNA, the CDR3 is TGTGCCAGCAGCGACTCCGGGACAGCCAATGAGCAGTTCTTC.

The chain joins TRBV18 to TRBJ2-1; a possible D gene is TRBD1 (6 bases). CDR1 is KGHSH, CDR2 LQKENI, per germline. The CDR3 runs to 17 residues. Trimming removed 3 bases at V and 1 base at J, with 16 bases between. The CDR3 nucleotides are TGTGCCAGCTCACCGAAAGGGGGTTTGGGGTCCTACAATGAGCAGTTCTTC. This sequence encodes CASSPKGGLGSYNEQFF.

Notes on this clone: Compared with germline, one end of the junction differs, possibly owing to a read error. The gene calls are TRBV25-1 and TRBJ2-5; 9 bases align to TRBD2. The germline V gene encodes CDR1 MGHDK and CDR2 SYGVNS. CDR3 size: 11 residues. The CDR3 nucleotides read TGTGCCAGCAGTGAAAGAGGGACTAGCCACTTC. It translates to CASSERGTSHF.

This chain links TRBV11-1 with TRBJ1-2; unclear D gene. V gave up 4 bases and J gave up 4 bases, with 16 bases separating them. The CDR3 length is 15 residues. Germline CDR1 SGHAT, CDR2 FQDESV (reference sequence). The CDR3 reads CASSSGTEKTYGYTF. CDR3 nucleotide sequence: TGTGCCAGCAGCTCGGGAACAGAAAAGACCTATGGCTACACCTTC.

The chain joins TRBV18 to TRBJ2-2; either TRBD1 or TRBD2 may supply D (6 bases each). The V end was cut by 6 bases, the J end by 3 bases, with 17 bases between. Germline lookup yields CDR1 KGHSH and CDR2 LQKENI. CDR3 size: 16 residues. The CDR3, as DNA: TGTGCCAGCTCCCGAAGCCGGGGGCCCGACACCGGGGAGCTGTTTTTT. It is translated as CASSRSRGPDTGELFF.

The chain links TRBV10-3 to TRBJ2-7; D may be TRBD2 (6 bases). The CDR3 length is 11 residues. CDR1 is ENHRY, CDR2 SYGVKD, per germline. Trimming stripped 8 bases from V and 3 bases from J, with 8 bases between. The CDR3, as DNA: TGTGCCATCGGGGGAGGCTACGAGCAGTACTTC. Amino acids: CAIGGGYEQYF.

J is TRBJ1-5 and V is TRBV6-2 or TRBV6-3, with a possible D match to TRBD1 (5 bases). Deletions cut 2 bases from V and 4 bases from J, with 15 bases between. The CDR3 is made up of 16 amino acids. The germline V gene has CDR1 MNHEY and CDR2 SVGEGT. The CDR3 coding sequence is TGTGCCAGCAGTTACGGTGAGCGACAGATAAATCAGCCCCAGCATTTT. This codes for CASSYGERQINQPQHF.

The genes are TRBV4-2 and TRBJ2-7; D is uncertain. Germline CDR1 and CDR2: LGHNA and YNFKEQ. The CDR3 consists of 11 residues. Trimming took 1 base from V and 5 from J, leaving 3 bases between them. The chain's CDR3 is CASSQGNEQYF. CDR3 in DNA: TGTGCCAGCAGCCAAGGAAACGAGCAGTACTTC.

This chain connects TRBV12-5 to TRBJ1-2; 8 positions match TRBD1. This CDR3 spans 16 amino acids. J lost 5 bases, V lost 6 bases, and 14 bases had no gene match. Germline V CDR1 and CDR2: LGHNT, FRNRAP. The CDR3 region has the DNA TGTGCTAGTGGCCCTCCTGACAGGGGCTTCGGGTATGGCTACACCTTC. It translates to CASGPPDRGFGYGYTF.

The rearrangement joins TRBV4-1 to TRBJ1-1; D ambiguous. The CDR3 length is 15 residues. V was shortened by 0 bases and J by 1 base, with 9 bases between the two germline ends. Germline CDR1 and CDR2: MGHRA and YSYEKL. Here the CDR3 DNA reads TGCGCCAGCAGCCAAGAGGAGGGAGAGAACACTGAAGCTTTCTTT. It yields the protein CASSQEEGENTEAFF.

This CDR3 is CASSQSWFPRTENTGELFF. The CDR3 region has the DNA TGCGCCAGCAGTCAATCGTGGTTTCCTCGGACAGAGAACACCGGGGAGCTGTTTTTT. This chain connects TRBV23-1 to TRBJ2-2, with a weak D call TRBD1 (6 bases). TRBV23-1 is assigned to the ORF class and has an uncertain function. Trimming took 0 bases from V and 1 from J, leaving 18 bases between them. The CDR3 consists of 19 residues.